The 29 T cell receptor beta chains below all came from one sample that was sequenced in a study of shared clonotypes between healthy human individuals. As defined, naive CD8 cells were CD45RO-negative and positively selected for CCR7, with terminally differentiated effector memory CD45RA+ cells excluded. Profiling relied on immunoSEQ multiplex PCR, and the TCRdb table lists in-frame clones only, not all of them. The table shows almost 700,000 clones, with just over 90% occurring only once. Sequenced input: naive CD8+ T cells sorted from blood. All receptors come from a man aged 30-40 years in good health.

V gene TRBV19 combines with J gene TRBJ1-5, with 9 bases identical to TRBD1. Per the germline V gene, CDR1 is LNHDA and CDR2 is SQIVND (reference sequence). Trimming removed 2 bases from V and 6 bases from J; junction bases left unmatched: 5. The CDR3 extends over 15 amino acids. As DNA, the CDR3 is TGTGCCAGTAGTATACAGGGGACAGGGATTCAGCCCCAGCATTTT. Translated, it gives CASSIQGTGIQPQHF.

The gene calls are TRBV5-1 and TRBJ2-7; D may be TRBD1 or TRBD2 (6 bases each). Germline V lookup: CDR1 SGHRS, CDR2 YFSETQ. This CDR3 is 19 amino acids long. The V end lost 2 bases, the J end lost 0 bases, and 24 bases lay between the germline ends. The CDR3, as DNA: TGCGCCAGCAGCTTTGGGGGGACACTTATAAGTTTCAGCTCCTACGAGCAGTACTTC. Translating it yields CASSFGGTLISFSSYEQYF. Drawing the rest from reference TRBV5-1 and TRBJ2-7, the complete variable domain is KAGVTQTPRYLIKTRGQQVTLSCSPISGHRSVSWYQQTPGQGLQFLFEYFSETQRNKGNFPGRFSGRQFSNSRSEMNVSTLELGDSALYLCASSFGGTLISFSSYEQYFGPGTRLTVT.

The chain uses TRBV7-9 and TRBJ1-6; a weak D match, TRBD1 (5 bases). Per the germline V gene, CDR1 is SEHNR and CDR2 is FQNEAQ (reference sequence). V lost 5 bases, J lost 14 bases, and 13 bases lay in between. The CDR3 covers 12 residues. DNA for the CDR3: TGTGCCAGCAGCGCAACTCGGGGGTCCCTCCACTTT. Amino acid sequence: CASSATRGSLHF.

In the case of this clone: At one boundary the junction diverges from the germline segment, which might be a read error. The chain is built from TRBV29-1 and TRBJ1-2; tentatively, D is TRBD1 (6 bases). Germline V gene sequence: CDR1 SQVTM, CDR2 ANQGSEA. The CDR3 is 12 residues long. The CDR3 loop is CSAERGNYGYTF. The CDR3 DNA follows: TGCAGCGCTGAAAGGGGGAACTATGGCTACACCTTC.

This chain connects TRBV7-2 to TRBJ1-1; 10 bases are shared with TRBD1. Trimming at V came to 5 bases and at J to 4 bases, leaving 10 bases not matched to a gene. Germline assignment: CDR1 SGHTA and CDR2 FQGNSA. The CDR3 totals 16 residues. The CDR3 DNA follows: TGTGCCAGCAGCGGCCGGGACAGGGGTTTTAGCACTGAAGCTTTCTTT. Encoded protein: CASSGRDRGFSTEAFF.

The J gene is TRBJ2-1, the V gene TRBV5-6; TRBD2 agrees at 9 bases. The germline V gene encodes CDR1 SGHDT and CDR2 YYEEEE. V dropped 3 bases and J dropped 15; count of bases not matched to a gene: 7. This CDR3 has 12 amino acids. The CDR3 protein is CASSSSGRSGFF. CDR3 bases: TGTGCCAGCAGCTCAAGCGGGAGGTCCGGGTTCTTC.

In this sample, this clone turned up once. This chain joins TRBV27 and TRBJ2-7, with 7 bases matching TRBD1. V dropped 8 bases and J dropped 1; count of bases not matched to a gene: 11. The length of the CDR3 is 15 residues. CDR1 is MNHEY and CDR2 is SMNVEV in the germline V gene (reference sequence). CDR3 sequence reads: CASGLIRDRSYEQYF. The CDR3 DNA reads TGTGCCAGCGGCTTAATCCGGGACAGATCCTACGAGCAGTACTTC.

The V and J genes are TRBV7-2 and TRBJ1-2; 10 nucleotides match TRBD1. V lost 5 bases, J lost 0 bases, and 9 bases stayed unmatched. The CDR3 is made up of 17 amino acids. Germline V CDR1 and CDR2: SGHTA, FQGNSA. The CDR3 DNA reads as TGTGCCAGCAGCCTCTGGACAGGGGGACTTTCTAACTATGGCTACACCTTC. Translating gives CASSLWTGGLSNYGYTF.

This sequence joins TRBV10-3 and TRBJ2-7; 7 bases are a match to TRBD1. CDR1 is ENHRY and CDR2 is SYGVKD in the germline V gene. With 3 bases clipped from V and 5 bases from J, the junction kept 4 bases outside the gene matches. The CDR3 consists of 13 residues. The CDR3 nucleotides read TGTGCCATCAGTGAAACAACAGGGGACGAGCAGTACTTC. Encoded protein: CAISETTGDEQYF.

The chain's CDR3 is CASSETSGEGLAGELFF. The DNA of the CDR3 is TGTGCCAGCAGCGAAACTAGCGGGGAAGGTCTCGCCGGGGAGCTGTTTTTT. The V and J genes are TRBV7-6 and TRBJ2-2; 10 bases agree with TRBD2. The CDR3 loop spans 17 amino acids. Looked up from germline, CDR1 is SGHVS and CDR2 is FNYEAQ. J lost 6 bases, V lost 5 bases, and 12 bases had no gene match. Using reference TRBV7-6 and TRBJ2-2 for the parts outside the CDR3, the full variable domain is GAGVSQSPRYKVTKRGQDVALRCDPISGHVSLYWYRQALGQGPEFLTYFNYEAQQDKSGLPNDRFSAERPEGSISTLTIQRTEQRDSAMYRCASSETSGEGLAGELFFGEGSRLTVL.

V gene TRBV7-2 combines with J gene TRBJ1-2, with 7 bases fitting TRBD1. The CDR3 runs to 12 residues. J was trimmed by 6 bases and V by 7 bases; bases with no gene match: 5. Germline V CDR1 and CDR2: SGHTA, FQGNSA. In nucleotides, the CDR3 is TGTGCCAGCACCGGGACAGAACATGGCTACACCTTC. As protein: CASTGTEHGYTF.

In nucleotides, the CDR3 is TGTGCCAGCAGCTCGACTAGATCCTACGAGCAGTACTTC. Its protein product is CASSSTRSYEQYF. The rearrangement uses TRBV7-9 and TRBJ2-7; D might be TRBD2 (6 bases). CDR1 is SEHNR, CDR2 FQNEAQ, per germline (reference sequence). V lost 4 bases, J lost 1 base, and 8 bases lay in between. This CDR3 comprises 13 residues.

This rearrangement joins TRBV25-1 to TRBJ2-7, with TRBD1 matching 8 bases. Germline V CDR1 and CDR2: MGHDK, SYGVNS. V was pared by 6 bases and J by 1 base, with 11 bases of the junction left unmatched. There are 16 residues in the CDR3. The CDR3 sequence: CASSELETGESYEQYF. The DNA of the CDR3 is TGTGCCAGCAGCGAGTTAGAGACAGGGGAATCCTACGAGCAGTACTTC.

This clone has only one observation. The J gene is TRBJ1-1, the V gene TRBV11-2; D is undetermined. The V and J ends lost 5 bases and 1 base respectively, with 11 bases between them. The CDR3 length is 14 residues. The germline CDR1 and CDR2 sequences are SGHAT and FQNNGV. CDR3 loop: CASSGSGPNTEAFF. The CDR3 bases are TGTGCCAGCAGCGGCTCCGGGCCGAACACTGAAGCTTTCTTT.

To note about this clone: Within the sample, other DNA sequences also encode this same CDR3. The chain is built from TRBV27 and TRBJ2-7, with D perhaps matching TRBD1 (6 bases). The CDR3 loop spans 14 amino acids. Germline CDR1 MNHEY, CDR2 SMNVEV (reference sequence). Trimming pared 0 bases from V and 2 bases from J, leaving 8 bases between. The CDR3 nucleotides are TGTGCCAGCAGTTTATCAACAGGGACCTACGAGCAGTACTTC. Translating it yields CASSLSTGTYEQYF.

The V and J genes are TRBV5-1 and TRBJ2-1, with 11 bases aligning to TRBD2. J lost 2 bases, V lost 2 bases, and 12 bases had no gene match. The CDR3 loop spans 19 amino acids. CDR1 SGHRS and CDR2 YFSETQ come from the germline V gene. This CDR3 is CASSFPTSGNPDPYNEQFF. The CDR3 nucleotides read TGCGCCAGCAGCTTTCCGACTAGCGGGAACCCAGACCCCTACAATGAGCAGTTCTTC.

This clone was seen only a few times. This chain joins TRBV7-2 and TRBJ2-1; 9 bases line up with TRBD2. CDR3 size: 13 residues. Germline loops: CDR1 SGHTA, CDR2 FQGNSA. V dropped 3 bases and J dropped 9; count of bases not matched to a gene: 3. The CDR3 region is CASSLAGGTEQFF. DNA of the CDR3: TGTGCCAGCAGCTTGGCGGGAGGGACTGAGCAGTTCTTC.

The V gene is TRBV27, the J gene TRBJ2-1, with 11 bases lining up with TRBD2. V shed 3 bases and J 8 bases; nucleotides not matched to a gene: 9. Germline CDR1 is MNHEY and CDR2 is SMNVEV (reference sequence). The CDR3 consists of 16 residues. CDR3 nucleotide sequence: TGTGCCAGCAGTTTCTTAGCGGGAGGGCCAGGGGATGAGCAGTTCTTC. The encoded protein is CASSFLAGGPGDEQFF.

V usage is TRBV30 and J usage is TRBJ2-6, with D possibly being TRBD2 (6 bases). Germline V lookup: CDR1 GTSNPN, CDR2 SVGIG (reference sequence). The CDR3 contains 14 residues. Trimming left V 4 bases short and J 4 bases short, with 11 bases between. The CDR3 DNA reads TGTGCCTGGACGGAGGGGCGAGGGGCCAACGTCCTGACTTTC. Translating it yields CAWTEGRGANVLTF.

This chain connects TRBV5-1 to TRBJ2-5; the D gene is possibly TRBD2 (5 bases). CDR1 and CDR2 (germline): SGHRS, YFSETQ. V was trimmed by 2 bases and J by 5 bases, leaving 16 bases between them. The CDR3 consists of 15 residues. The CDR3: CASSFQSPSRETQYF. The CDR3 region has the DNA TGCGCCAGCAGCTTTCAGAGTCCTAGCCGGGAGACCCAGTACTTC.

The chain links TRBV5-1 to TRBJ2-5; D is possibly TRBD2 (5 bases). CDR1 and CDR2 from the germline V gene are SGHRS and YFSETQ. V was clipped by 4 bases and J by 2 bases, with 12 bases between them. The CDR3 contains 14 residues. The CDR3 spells CASSHKPGQETQYF. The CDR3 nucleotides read TGCGCCAGCAGCCACAAACCGGGACAAGAGACCCAGTACTTC.

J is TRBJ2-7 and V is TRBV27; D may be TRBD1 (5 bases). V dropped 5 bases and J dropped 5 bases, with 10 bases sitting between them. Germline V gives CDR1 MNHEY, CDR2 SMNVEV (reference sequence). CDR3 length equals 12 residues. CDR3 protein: CASSNIGDEQYF. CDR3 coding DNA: TGTGCCAGCAGTAACATAGGGGACGAGCAGTACTTC.

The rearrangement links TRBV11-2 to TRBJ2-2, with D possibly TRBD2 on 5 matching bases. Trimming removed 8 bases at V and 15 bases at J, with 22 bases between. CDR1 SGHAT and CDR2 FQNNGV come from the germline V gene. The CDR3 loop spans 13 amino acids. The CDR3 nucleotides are TGTGCCAGCGGCGGGTCCCGGGCCGCATTATTGTTTTTT. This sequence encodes CASGGSRAALLFF.

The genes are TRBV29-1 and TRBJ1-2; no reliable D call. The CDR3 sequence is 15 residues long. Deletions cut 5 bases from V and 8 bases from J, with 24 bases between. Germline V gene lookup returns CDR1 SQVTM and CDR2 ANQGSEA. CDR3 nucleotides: TGCAGCGTTCAGGCAACGGCTAGGGCCTCGAGGGGCTACACCTTC. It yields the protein CSVQATARASRGYTF.

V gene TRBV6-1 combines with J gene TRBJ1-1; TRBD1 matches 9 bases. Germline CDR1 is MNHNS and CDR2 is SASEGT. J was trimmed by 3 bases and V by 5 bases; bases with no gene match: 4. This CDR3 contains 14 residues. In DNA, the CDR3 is TGTGCCAGCAGTCATAGGACAGGGGACACTGAAGCTTTCTTT. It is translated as CASSHRTGDTEAFF.

The CDR3: CATSRARGTTNEKLFF. CDR3 nucleotides: TGTGCCACCAGCAGAGCAAGAGGAACAACTAATGAAAAACTGTTTTTT. This rearrangement joins TRBV15 to TRBJ1-4; the D is unclear. Trimming took off 1 base at V and 0 bases at J, with 9 bases between the two ends. Germline-derived CDR1 and CDR2 are LNHNV and YYDKDF (reference sequence). This CDR3 is 16 amino acids long.

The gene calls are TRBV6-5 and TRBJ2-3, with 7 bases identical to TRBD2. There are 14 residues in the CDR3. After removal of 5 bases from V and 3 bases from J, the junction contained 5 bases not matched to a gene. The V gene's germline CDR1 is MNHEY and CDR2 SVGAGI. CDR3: CASSGAGETDTQYF. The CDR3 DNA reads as TGTGCCAGCAGTGGGGCGGGAGAAACAGATACGCAGTATTTT.

CDR3 in DNA: TGTGCCAGCAGTTACTCGGCGGGGGGGCAAGAGACCCAGTACTTC. Residues: CASSYSAGGQETQYF. The chain joins TRBV6-5 to TRBJ2-5, with 9 bases matching TRBD2. Germline V gives CDR1 MNHEY, CDR2 SVGAGI. With 0 bases clipped from V and 2 bases from J, the junction kept 1 base outside the gene matches. CDR3 length: 15 residues.

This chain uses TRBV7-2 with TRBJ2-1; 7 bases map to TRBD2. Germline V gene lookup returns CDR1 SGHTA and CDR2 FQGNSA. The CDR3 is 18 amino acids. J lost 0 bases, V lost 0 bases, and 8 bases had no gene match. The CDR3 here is CASSLAPHRDYSYNEQFF. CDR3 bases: TGTGCCAGCAGCTTAGCCCCCCACCGGGACTACTCCTACAATGAGCAGTTCTTC.